The clone carrying this T cell receptor (beta chain) appeared many times. RNA transcripts provided the source from which TCR beta CDR3 regions were amplified. Primed by the HTBI set, a first-round RT-PCR was run on the TCR CDR3. One entry per CDR3 protein, called by TCRdb with MiXCR from the multiplex PCR reads. The data show more than 500,000 distinct CDR3 sequences, about 45% seen once. These data belong to a study of T cells in Graves' hyperthyroidism and ophthalmopathy. The ends lost 5 bases at V and 7 bases at J; junction bases unmatched: 13. The CDR3 is made up of 15 amino acids. Germline V gene data show CDR1 as SGHTA and CDR2 as FQGNSA.

The sequenced material came from peripheral blood or thyroid tissue (not recorded which). This receptor was taken from an adult woman with Graves' disease, either hyperthyroidism or ophthalmopathy (not recorded which). The J gene is TRBJ1-2, the V gene TRBV7-2; 7 bases map to TRBD1. CDR3 in amino acids: CASSPRTGDFSGYTF. CDR3 in DNA: TGTGCCAGCAGCCCGCGCACAGGGGATTTTTCTGGCTACACCTTC.